This T cell receptor beta chain derives from a study of identical twins. The CDR3 totals 15 residues. With 3 bases removed from V and 3 bases from J, the gap between germline ends came to 13 bases. Through template switching, a universal primer site was introduced, and the cDNA contained unique molecular identifiers. TCRdb re-called the 5' RACE reads with MiXCR, one entry per CDR3 protein. This sample has about 690,000 distinct CDR3 sequences; around 5.7% occur once, and the top ten carry around 2%. The sequence was obtained from a man between 18 and 29 years old in good health. The chain couples TRBV12-3 or TRBV12-4 to TRBJ2-3; D perhaps matches TRBD1 (5 bases). Sequencing was performed on naive T cells sorted from blood. DNA for the CDR3: TGTGCCAGCAGTTTGCAGGGCCCACCTACAGATACGCAGTATTTT. Protein: CASSLQGPPTDTQYF.